This T cell receptor (beta chain) was observed in a study of T-cell memory formation after mild COVID-19. The wider study: The study found TCR clusters largely donor specific.

TCR alpha and TCR beta cDNA libraries with sample barcodes and UMIs came from 5'RACE using constant-segment primers. One entry per CDR3 protein results from TCRdb running MiXCR on the 5' RACE reads. The sample yields some 600,000 distinct CDR3 sequences, 17% seen once. About this clonotype itself: The target antigen is unknown.

General study results and limits: CD4+ contracting clones lay mainly in CM and EM, CD8+ ones in EMRA. Some SARS-CoV-2-responding clones were already detected in memory before infection.

CDR1 is SGDLS and CDR2 is YYNGEE in the germline V gene. Trimming removed 0 bases from V and 0 bases from J, with 15 bases in between. The CDR3 covers 17 residues. The sequenced sample was PBMCs or a T cell subset sorted from them (not recorded which). The chain employs TRBV9 and TRBJ1-2; maybe TRBD1 (5 bases). The clonotype was recovered from an adult woman who had mild COVID-19 (a few samples of this study predate the infection). Cell type and time point are not known. In DNA form, the CDR3 reads TGTGCCAGCAGCGTAGCCCGGGGGGGAATAGCTAACTATGGCTACACCTTC. Translated, it gives CASSVARGGIANYGYTF.